The 24 T cell receptor beta chains presented below share a single source sample, sequenced in a study of cytomegalovirus exposure and HLA in healthy donors. PCR was performed using 60 Vbeta and 13 Jbeta primers. Using immunoSEQ multiplex PCR, the repertoire was profiled, and TCRdb retains in-frame clones only, with some absent. Found here are roughly 180,000 clones, nearly 80% of them singletons; the top ten hold approximately 2.9%. Sequenced input: PBMCs. The receptors shown here come from a female donor in good health and CMV-seronegative.

The chain uses TRBV7-6 and TRBJ1-3; the match to TRBD1 covers 11 bases. Germline V CDR1 and CDR2: SGHVS, FNYEAQ. CDR3 length: 14 amino acids. With V trimmed by 5 bases and J by 10 bases, 7 bases remained unmatched. CDR3 sequence: CASSEGTGGLTIYF. The CDR3 nucleotides are TGTGCCAGCAGCGAAGGGACAGGGGGGTTGACCATATATTTT.

The V and J genes are TRBV27 and TRBJ1-5; D is unresolved. V was cut by 6 bases and J by 0 bases, with 9 bases left in between. CDR3 length: 14 amino acids. CDR1 and CDR2 (germline): MNHEY, SMNVEV (reference sequence). This CDR3 is CASRTYYSNQPQHF. In DNA form, the CDR3 reads TGTGCCAGCAGAACCTACTATAGCAATCAGCCCCAGCATTTT.

The chain uses TRBV19 and TRBJ2-7, with 7 bases aligning to TRBD1. Germline V gene sequence: CDR1 LNHDA, CDR2 SQIVND (reference sequence). This CDR3 is 13 amino acids long. With 4 bases clipped from V and 3 bases from J, the junction kept 3 bases outside the gene matches. CDR3 loop: CASSTGTVYEQYF. CDR3 DNA: TGTGCCAGTAGTACCGGGACAGTCTACGAGCAGTACTTC.

The chain employs TRBV13 and TRBJ2-7, with D possibly TRBD1 on 5 matching bases. Germline V gene lookup returns CDR1 PRHDT and CDR2 FYEKMQ (reference sequence). CDR3 length: 13 amino acids. Between the trimmed V and J ends, which lost 5 bases and 6 bases, there was a span of 14 bases. The CDR3 bases are TGTGCCAGCAGCCAGGGCCGAACCCTCGAGCAGTACTTC. Amino acid sequence: CASSQGRTLEQYF.

The chain uses TRBV5-4 and TRBJ1-6; unclear D gene. Germline CDR1 is SGHNT and CDR2 is YYREEE (reference sequence). V was shortened by 3 bases and J by 7 bases, with 20 bases between the two germline ends. CDR3 length equals 17 residues. Here the CDR3 DNA reads TGTGCCAGCAGCTCTAGGTACGAAAGCGGCGGGAATTCACCCCTCCACTTT. As protein: CASSSRYESGGNSPLHF.

J is TRBJ2-3 and V is TRBV11-3; TRBD2 matches at 7 bases. The ends lost 5 bases at V and 5 bases at J; junction bases unmatched: 7. CDR1 and CDR2 from the germline V gene are SGHNT and YENEEA. The length of the CDR3 is 14 residues. CDR3 sequence reads: CASSLRGDRDTQYF. DNA of the CDR3: TGTGCCAGCAGCCTCCGGGGGGATCGAGATACGCAGTATTTT.

The chain employs TRBV29-1 and TRBJ1-2; 8 nucleotides align to TRBD1. Germline V lookup: CDR1 SQVTM, CDR2 ANQGSEA. V gave up 1 base and J gave up 7 bases; unmatched junction bases: 11. The CDR3 sequence is 15 residues long. CDR3 loop: CSVEGGAGGHGGYTF. The CDR3, as DNA: TGCAGCGTTGAAGGGGGAGCAGGGGGCCATGGTGGCTACACCTTC. Full variable domain (remainder filled in from reference TRBV29-1 and TRBJ1-2): SAVISQKPSRDICQRGTSLTIQCQVDSQVTMMFWYRQQPGQSLTLIATANQGSEATYESGFVIDKFPISRPNLTFSTLTVSNMSPEDSSIYLCSVEGGAGGHGGYTFGSGTRLTVV.

V usage is TRBV7-4 and J usage is TRBJ1-4, with 9 bases matching TRBD1. The trim removed 8 bases at V and 7 bases at J, leaving 11 bases unmatched. CDR3 length: 15 residues. CDR1 and CDR2 (germline): SGHVT, SQSDAQ. CDR3 in amino acids: CASHRRDRVIEKLFF. For the CDR3, the DNA is TGTGCCAGCCATAGGCGGGACAGGGTGATTGAAAAACTGTTTTTT.

J is TRBJ2-7 and V is TRBV7-3; 9 bases line up with TRBD2. This CDR3 comprises 17 residues. Losses at the gene ends were 5 bases for V and 3 bases for J; bases not matched to a gene: 14. Germline CDR1 is SGHTA and CDR2 is FQGTGA. The CDR3 sequence: CASSPRGGAGGYYEQYF. The CDR3, as DNA: TGTGCCAGCAGCCCCAGGGGAGGGGCGGGAGGGTACTACGAGCAGTACTTC.

This sequence joins TRBV5-8 and TRBJ1-5; 12 bases agree with TRBD1. Trimming took 7 bases from V and 7 from J; bases not matched to a gene: 9. CDR1 and CDR2 from the germline V gene are SGHTS and YDEGEE. The CDR3 totals 15 residues. CDR3 coding DNA: TGTGCCAGCGGGGGGGGACAGGGGGCAGGACAGCCCCAGCATTTT. Translating gives CASGGGQGAGQPQHF.

Only a few counts were recorded for this clone. The chain couples TRBV5-4 to TRBJ2-3; perhaps TRBD1 as D (5 bases). There are 14 residues in the CDR3. Deletions cut 4 bases from V and 5 bases from J, with 14 bases between. Looked up from germline, CDR1 is SGHNT and CDR2 is YYREEE (reference sequence). The CDR3 here is CASSLQGVIDTQYF. CDR3 bases: TGTGCCAGCAGCCTCCAAGGGGTGATAGATACGCAGTATTTT.

This chain links TRBV28 with TRBJ2-1; 7 bases line up with TRBD1. CDR1 and CDR2 (germline): MDHEN, SYDVKM. After removal of 5 bases from V and 8 bases from J, the junction contained 3 bases not matched to a gene. The CDR3 has 12 residues. In DNA form, the CDR3 reads TGTGCCAGCAGTATACAGGGGTATGAGCAGTTCTTC. Its translation: CASSIQGYEQFF.

This chain uses TRBV9 with TRBJ2-2, with D unresolved. V lost 5 bases to trimming and J lost 1 base, with 12 bases between them. CDR1 is SGDLS and CDR2 is YYNGEE in the germline V gene. The length of the CDR3 is 15 residues. The CDR3 region has the DNA TGTGCCAGCAGTAAAAGTGTACTGAACACCGGGGAGCTGTTTTTT. Translated, it gives CASSKSVLNTGELFF. Filled out from reference TRBV9 and TRBJ2-2, the complete variable domain reads DSGVTQTPKHLITATGQRVTLRCSPRSGDLSVYWYQQSLDQGLQFLIQYYNGEERAKGNILERFSAQQFPDLHSELNLSSLELGDSALYFCASSKSVLNTGELFFGEGSRLTVL.

Only a few counts were recorded for this clone. CDR3 DNA sequence: TGTGCCACCAGCAGAGGACCGGGACTAGCGGCGGTACTAGCCAAAAACATTCAGTACTTC. Translated, it gives CATSRGPGLAAVLAKNIQYF. The chain has TRBV15 and TRBJ2-4; 11 bases are a match to TRBD2. The V gene end was trimmed by 1 base and the J gene end by 0 bases; junction bases not matched to a gene: 11. The CDR3 is made up of 20 amino acids. Germline CDR1 is LNHNV and CDR2 is YYDKDF (reference sequence).

This chain links TRBV5-6 with TRBJ1-4; 8 nucleotides agree with TRBD1. Looked up from germline, CDR1 is SGHDT and CDR2 is YYEEEE. The CDR3 length is 14 residues. Trimming cost V 3 bases and J 8 bases; bases outside gene matches: 6. The CDR3 spells CASSSATGEEKLFF. The CDR3, as DNA: TGTGCCAGCAGCTCCGCGACAGGGGAGGAAAAACTGTTTTTT.

The V and J genes are TRBV2 and TRBJ1-5; 7 bases are shared with TRBD1. The J segment lost 1 base and the V segment lost 6 bases, leaving 6 bases of the junction unmatched. CDR1 is SNHLY and CDR2 is FYNNEI in the germline V gene. The CDR3 length is 15 residues. This chain's CDR3 is CASRRDSVSNQPQHF. The CDR3 region has the DNA TGTGCCAGCAGGAGGGACAGTGTGAGCAATCAGCCCCAGCATTTT.

The chain is built from TRBV12-5 and TRBJ1-2; D is perhaps TRBD1 (6 bases). V lost 5 bases to trimming and J lost 7 bases, with 14 bases between them. Germline CDR1 is LGHNT and CDR2 is FRNRAP. The CDR3 extends over 13 amino acids. The CDR3 DNA reads as TGTGCTAGTGGTCCTTCAGGGGTGGTTGGCTACACCTTC. Translating it yields CASGPSGVVGYTF.

The CDR3 loop is CASSPGLLDHEQYF. The CDR3 DNA follows: TGCGCCAGCAGCCCAGGACTTCTGGACCACGAGCAGTACTTC. The rearrangement joins TRBV5-1 to TRBJ2-7, with D tentatively TRBD2 (5 bases). Germline V gene lookup returns CDR1 SGHRS and CDR2 YFSETQ. The ends were cut back, 4 bases at V and 5 bases at J, with 16 bases in the middle. This CDR3 has 14 residues.

This rearrangement joins TRBV6-4 to TRBJ2-2, with D maybe TRBD1 (6 bases). The CDR3 sequence is 14 residues long. The germline gives CDR1 MRHNA, CDR2 SNTAGT. Trimming removed 6 bases from V and 3 bases from J, with 11 bases in between. Here the CDR3 DNA reads TGTGCCAGCAGCCCCCAGGGGTACACCGGGGAGCTGTTTTTT. It encodes CASSPQGYTGELFF.

This sequence joins TRBV25-1 and TRBJ2-7, with D unclear. There are 13 residues in the CDR3. Between the trimmed V and J ends, which lost 4 bases and 3 bases, there was a span of 10 bases. CDR1 and CDR2 (germline): MGHDK, SYGVNS. CDR3 DNA sequence: TGTGCCAGCAGTGTTGAGCTCCACTACGAGCAGTACTTC. Encoded protein: CASSVELHYEQYF.

This clone appeared once. The chain carries TRBV27 and TRBJ2-3; TRBD2 matches 9 bases. With V trimmed by 1 base and J by 6 bases, 5 bases remained unmatched. Germline loops: CDR1 MNHEY, CDR2 SMNVEV (reference sequence). The CDR3 runs to 15 residues. The CDR3 region is CASSLLAGAWDTQYF. The CDR3 region has the DNA TGTGCCAGCAGTTTATTAGCGGGGGCTTGGGATACGCAGTATTTT.

This clone was found a few times. CDR3 residues: CASSLPGFSPYGYTF. For the CDR3, the DNA is TGTGCCAGCAGCTTACCAGGGTTCTCTCCCTATGGCTACACCTTC. This chain uses TRBV7-9 with TRBJ1-2; the D gene is possibly TRBD1 (5 bases). Germline values: CDR1 SEHNR, CDR2 FQNEAQ (reference sequence). The ends were cut back, 2 bases at V and 4 bases at J, with 14 bases in the middle. CDR3 length: 15 amino acids.

The V call is TRBV14, the J call TRBJ2-5; 7 nucleotides align to TRBD1. This CDR3 contains 15 residues. Unmatched junction bases numbered 8, after V lost 4 bases and J lost 3 bases. Germline V gene sequence: CDR1 SGHDN, CDR2 FVKESK. CDR3 DNA sequence: TGTGCCAGCAGCCCCCGGGACAGTAAGGAAGAGACCCAGTACTTC. Its protein is CASSPRDSKEETQYF.

The J gene is TRBJ2-2, the V gene TRBV6-5; D uncertain. The V end lost 2 bases, the J end lost 1 base, and 8 bases lay between the germline ends. Looked up from germline, CDR1 is MNHEY and CDR2 is SVGAGI. This CDR3 is built from 15 residues. CDR3 region: CASSYDNRNTGELFF. The CDR3 DNA reads as TGTGCCAGCAGTTACGACAACCGGAACACCGGGGAGCTGTTTTTT.